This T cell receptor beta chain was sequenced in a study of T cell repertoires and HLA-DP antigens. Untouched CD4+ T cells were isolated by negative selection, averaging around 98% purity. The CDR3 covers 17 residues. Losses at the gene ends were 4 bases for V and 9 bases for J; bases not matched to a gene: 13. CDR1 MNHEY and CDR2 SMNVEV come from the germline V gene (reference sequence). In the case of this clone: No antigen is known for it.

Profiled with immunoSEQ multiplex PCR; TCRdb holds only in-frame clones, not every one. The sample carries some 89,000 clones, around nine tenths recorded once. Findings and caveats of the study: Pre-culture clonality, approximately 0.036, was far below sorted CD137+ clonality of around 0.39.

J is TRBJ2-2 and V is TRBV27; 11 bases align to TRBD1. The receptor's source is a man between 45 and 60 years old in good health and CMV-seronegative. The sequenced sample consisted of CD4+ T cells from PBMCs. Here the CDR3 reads CASSSLLGQGAMRELFF. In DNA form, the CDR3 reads TGTGCCAGCAGTTCCCTCCTTGGACAGGGGGCTATGAGGGAGCTGTTTTTT.